Detailed here is one TCR beta chain. What it binds is not known. The record originates from a study of cytomegalovirus exposure and HLA in healthy donors. General observations from the study: Among TCR sequences, most were rare, though some public TCRs appeared in many donors.

The donors formed part of the approximately 110-subject validation cohort, distinct from the approximately 670-subject first cohort. Here immunoSEQ multiplex PCR was the method, and the copy in TCRdb shows in-frame clones only, minus some. The sample has 200,000 to 250,000 clones, 87% seen once. The CDR3 spans 14 residues. Looked up from germline, CDR1 is MNHNS and CDR2 is SASEGT. V shed 2 bases and J shed 1 base, with 8 bases lying between them. This clonotype originated in a woman aged 18-29 years in good health and CMV-seropositive. The chain couples TRBV6-1 to TRBJ2-5; no clear D. The sample taken for sequencing was PBMCs. The CDR3 here is CASSESAVQETQYF. CDR3 sequence (DNA): TGTGCCAGCAGTGAATCGGCGGTCCAAGAGACCCAGTACTTC.